This T cell receptor beta chain was obtained from a study of shared clonotypes between healthy human individuals. Study-wide results and caveats: Compared with memory subsets, naive subsets generally had larger estimated richness.

The CDR3 loop spans 16 amino acids. Germline V gene lookup returns CDR1 ENHRY and CDR2 SYGVKD. With 0 bases removed from V and 3 bases from J, the gap between germline ends came to 11 bases. Worth noting for this clone: Its antigen is undetermined.

Donors comprised only Caucasian adults living in Nashville, Tennessee. CD45RA+ naive and CD45RA-negative memory subsets were separated from CD4+ cells. Produced via immunoSEQ multiplex PCR; TCRdb's table is partial and in-frame only. This sample yields about 2.4 million clones, of which more than 90% are seen a single time; roughly 0.15% belongs to the top ten. The chain is built from TRBV10-3 and TRBJ1-4; D call uncertain. The TCR originated in a man between 18 and 29 years old in good health. Sequenced material: naive CD4+ T cells sorted from blood. The sample's subset: CD45RA+ positively selected. The CDR3 region is CAISESWAASNEKLFF. For the CDR3, the DNA is TGTGCCATCAGTGAGTCGTGGGCAGCATCTAATGAAAAACTGTTTTTT.